This T cell receptor (beta chain) was obtained from a study of CD8 T cells in Susac syndrome (dated by TCRdb to the late 2010s). In terms of the full investigation: Repertoire sequencing was used to test whether CD8+ T cell activation and differentiation in Susac syndrome was antigen driven.

High-throughput TCR beta sequencing profiled peripheral blood CD8+ and CD4+ T cells from healthy donors, Susac syndrome patients and multiple sclerosis patients. The multiple sclerosis controls were treatment-naive patients whose relapsing-remitting disease, either stable or active, fulfilled the revised McDonald criteria. Bulk CD8+ and CD4+ T cells were purified by magnetic negative isolation, whereas CD8+ TEMRA cells were enriched by FACS. Blood was drawn into EDTA tubes, processed within 24 hours, and PBMCs were isolated by density gradient centrifugation. PBMCs intended for TCR sequencing were cryopreserved in liquid nitrogen and thawed later in a water bath at 37 degrees C. A purity of at least 90% was achieved for sorted or isolated CD4+, CD8+ and CD8+ TEMRA cells. RNA was extracted using the RNeasy kit, and about 0.5 to 1 microgram was reverse transcribed with random hexamers. TCR beta CDR3 regions were amplified with the immunoSEQ multiplex PCR assay covering 54 Vbeta and 13 Jbeta segments. PCR amplification bias was corrected by using a synthetic template baseline for primer optimization and computational correction. The original pipeline was this. Reads were annotated to V, D and J genes according to IMGT and were analyzed with immunoSEQ Analyzer, with only productive sequences retained. Clonality was computed as one minus Shannon entropy normalized by log2 of the number of productive unique sequences. For each patient and control, public and private clones were evaluated within the 100 most prevalent clones. Clones were defined as Susac-specific if absent from the healthy and MS cohorts, from approximately 1,100 published viral clones and from other ImmuneACCESS disease sequences. In-frame beta chains were kept once TCRdb had trimmed the public reads at Q25 with fastp and called clones with MiXCR. Every entry covers one CDR3 protein and lists the most common genes and DNA from its rows. Clone size and V and J calls follow TCRdb, not the original study. This sample comprises 150,000 to 200,000 distinct CDR3 sequences, 94% of them detected only once. Roughly 0.1% of the sample belongs to the ten largest clones.

About this clonotype itself: The target of this receptor is not known. Base qualities are not at hand, and no much larger clone is one base apart.

The CDR3 numbers 13 residues from cysteine through phenylalanine. Only the CDR3 DNA is retained, 39 bases long and in frame from the first base. V is reduced by 5 bases and J by 7 bases, leaving a spacing of 14 bases between them. CDR1 and CDR2 are read off the germline V gene as MDHEN and SYDVKM. Overall study results and their limits: The number of individuals in the TCR sequencing and HLA analysis was acknowledged as relatively small.

The rearrangement joined TRBV28 to TRBJ2-5; the D gene remains uncertain. This receptor was taken from a human donor with multiple sclerosis. Sequenced: CD4+ T cells from PBMCs. The CDR3 region reads CASSGSARGTQYF. The nucleotides read TGTGCCAGCAGTGGCTCGGCCCGAGGGACCCAGTACTTC.